This T cell receptor (beta chain) was found in a study of vaccination effects on CD4 cells after COVID-19. This clone turned up a few times. Its antigen is as yet unknown. The CDR3 has 14 amino acids. Unmatched junction bases numbered 6, after V lost 3 bases and J lost 7 bases. CDR1 and CDR2 (germline): SGHDT, YYEEEE. After expansion with viral peptide pools in the ViraFEST assay, antigen-specific CD4+ T cells were sequenced. Once cultured for roughly 10 days, the cells underwent separation to obtain CD4+ T cells. None of the vaccinated had previously contracted SARS-CoV-2, and their nucleocapsid antibodies tested negative. A few million PBMC per well received 10 IU/ml IL-2 and approximately 10 ug/ml peptides in culture. Half of the medium was exchanged for IL-2 medium on both days 3 and 7. General study findings and limits: From healthy vaccinees, only 1 of 255 vaccine-induced clones also reacted to common cold coronaviruses.

Libraries were prepared by immunoSEQ multiplex PCR; TCRdb keeps only in-frame clonotypes and omits some of them. The sample has approximately 11,000 clones, less than 80% seen once. The starting material was CD4+ T cells from PBMCs cultured with HCoV-229E spike peptides, obtained before COVID-19 vaccination. This chain joins TRBV5-6 and TRBJ2-1; 8 nucleotides match TRBD2. This TCR was recovered from a human donor who received a COVID-19 vaccine. The CDR3 here is CASSSTSGSNEQFF. CDR3 nucleotide sequence: TGTGCCAGCAGCTCTACAAGCGGGAGTAATGAGCAGTTCTTC. Looking up the rest from reference TRBV5-6 and TRBJ2-1 gives the full variable domain: DAGVTQSPTHLIKTRGQQVTLRCSPKSGHDTVSWYQQALGQGPQFIFQYYEEEERQRGNFPDRFSGHQFPNYSSELNVNALLLGDSALYLCASSSTSGSNEQFFGPGTRLTVL.